The following is a T cell receptor beta chain sequence with its context. Its antigen remains unidentified. The sample comes from a study of CD8+ T cells in alopecia areata. Findings of the study overall: Sequencing of scalp samples also includes resident alphabeta T cells from normal skin. Greater clonality was observed in lesional scalp samples, especially alopecia totalis/universalis, versus normal scalp.

Lesional scalp tissue (obtained by punch biopsy) and peripheral blood were collected from alopecia areata patients. PBMCs, the starting material, were the source of sorted CD4+ and CD8+ T cells. Isolated RNA was reverse transcribed into cDNA used as the sequencing template. Profiled with immunoSEQ multiplex PCR; TCRdb holds only in-frame clones, not every one. The table has 95,000 to 150,000 clones, 40% to 55% seen once. The germline CDR1 and CDR2 sequences are SQVTM and ANQGSEA. The CDR3 has 11 amino acids. V was pared by 7 bases and J by 4 bases, with 3 bases of the junction left unmatched. Sequences were obtained from NKG2D-low CD8+ T cells sorted from blood. The receptor was isolated from a human donor with alopecia areata. V usage is TRBV29-1 and J usage is TRBJ2-7, with 8 bases identical to TRBD1. For the CDR3, the DNA is TGCAGCGCGGACAGGGAATACGAGCAGTACTTC. It translates to CSADREYEQYF.